A selection of T cell receptor beta chains follows, all from one sample in a study of shared clonotypes between healthy human individuals. Generated by immunoSEQ multiplex PCR, the TCRdb table keeps only in-frame clones and is missing some. The profile covers 490,000 or so clones, with about three quarters appearing a single time and over 10% taken by the ten largest. What was sequenced was PBMCs. The receptors stem from a woman aged 40-49 years in good health. Some clones in this sample may be carry-over from other donors' samples. CDR3s include the opening cysteine and the closing phenylalanine or tryptophan. The D gene is left open where the match is weak. Clone sizes are given selectively: once, few, many, or a class where the clone is expanded.

V gene	D gene	J gene	clone size	CDR3 protein	CDR3 DNA
TRBV28	TRBD1	TRBJ2-1	.	CASRRTGAYNEQFF	TGTGCCAGCCGCAGGACAGGGGCCTACAATGAGCAGTTCTTC
TRBV11-2	.	TRBJ2-4	.	CASSFRRQNIQYF	TGTGCCAGCAGCTTCCGGAGGCAAAACATTCAGTACTTC
TRBV13	.	TRBJ2-3	.	CASSLGGGPSDTQYF	TGTGCCAGCAGCTTAGGGGGGGGCCCCTCAGATACGCAGTATTTT
TRBV4-1	.	TRBJ2-1	.	CASSSSYEQFF	TGTGCCAGCAGCTCTAGTTATGAGCAGTTCTTC
TRBV27	TRBD2	TRBJ2-7	.	CASSLSWGGSYEQYF	TGTGCCAGCAGTTTATCATGGGGGGGGTCCTACGAGCAGTACTTC
TRBV4-3	.	TRBJ1-5	once	CASSQDRGEAQHF	TGCGCCAGCAGCCAGGACCGTGGGGAAGCCCAGCATTTT
TRBV2	.	TRBJ1-4	.	CASNRGTSRGEKLFF	TGTGCCAGCAACCGAGGGACCTCTCGAGGTGAAAAACTGTTTTTT
TRBV5-6	.	TRBJ2-2	.	CASSLVSYSNTGELFF	TGTGCCAGCAGCTTGGTTTCCTACTCGAACACCGGGGAGCTGTTTTTT
TRBV19	TRBD2	TRBJ2-1	.	CASSSSGRSYNEQFF	TGTGCCAGTAGTAGCAGCGGGAGGTCATACAATGAGCAGTTCTTC
TRBV5-1	.	TRBJ2-3	.	CASSFGPPTDTQYF	TGCGCCAGCAGCTTCGGGCCCCCCACAGATACGCAGTATTTT
TRBV5-4	.	TRBJ1-2	.	CASSLAGSSYGYTF	TGTGCCAGCAGCTTGGCGGGCTCCTCCTATGGCTACACCTTC
TRBV28	.	TRBJ2-2	once	CASSREPRLLRYTGELFF	TGTGCCAGCAGCAGGGAACCACGATTACTCAGATACACCGGGGAGCTGTTTTTT
TRBV18	TRBD2	TRBJ2-3	.	CASSPRPGGPADTQYF	TGTGCCAGCTCACCACGTCCGGGAGGGCCAGCAGATACGCAGTATTTT
TRBV6-5	TRBD1	TRBJ1-2	.	CASSLGQSYGYTF	TGTGCCAGCAGTCTGGGACAGTCCTATGGCTACACCTTC
TRBV7-8	TRBD2	TRBJ2-1	once	CASSPPLREKGHEQFF	TGTGCCAGCAGCCCCCCACTGCGGGAGAAAGGGCATGAGCAGTTCTTC
TRBV10-3	.	TRBJ2-7	.	CAISDPTGYEQYF	TGTGCCATCAGTGACCCTACAGGCTACGAGCAGTACTTC
TRBV7-8	TRBD2	TRBJ2-2	.	CASSHLSGRDTGELFF	TGTGCCAGCAGCCACCTTAGCGGGAGGGACACCGGGGAGCTGTTTTTT
TRBV4-1	.	TRBJ1-1	.	CASSQEFRGWTEAFF	TGCGCCAGCAGCCAAGAATTTAGGGGATGGACTGAAGCTTTCTTT
TRBV18	.	TRBJ2-2	once	CASSRAGTLNTGGLFF	TGTGCCAGCTCACGAGCCGGGACACTTAACACCGGGGGGCTGTTTTTT
TRBV29-1	TRBD1	TRBJ2-5	many	CSVVPRGLLETQYF	TGCAGCGTCGTCCCCAGGGGGTTGTTAGAGACCCAGTACTTC
TRBV7-3	TRBD1	TRBJ1-1	.	CASSLWGQLNTEAFF	TGTGCCAGCAGCTTATGGGGACAGCTTAACACTGAAGCTTTCTTT
TRBV5-1	.	TRBJ2-1	few	CASSRGFDEQFF	TGCGCCAGCTCACGGGGTTTCGATGAGCAGTTCTTC
TRBV29-1	.	TRBJ2-5	.	CSVVQFQETQYF	TGCAGCGTTGTACAGTTCCAAGAGACCCAGTACTTC
TRBV7-9	TRBD2	TRBJ2-3	.	CAAGGDTQYF	TGTGCCGCGGGAGGAGATACGCAGTATTTT
TRBV14	TRBD2	TRBJ2-1	.	CASSQVAGVEGNEQFF	TGTGCCAGCAGCCAAGTAGCGGGAGTTGAGGGCAATGAGCAGTTCTTC
TRBV28	.	TRBJ1-2	.	CASSLSGSHGYTF	TGTGCCAGCAGTTTATCAGGGTCCCATGGCTACACCTTC
TRBV5-1	TRBD2	TRBJ2-4	.	CASSVGLAGAANIQYF	TGCGCCAGCAGCGTCGGACTAGCGGGAGCGGCAAACATTCAGTACTTC
TRBV6-5	TRBD1	TRBJ1-1	.	CASSYSMGQRNTEAFF	TGTGCCAGCAGTTACTCGATGGGACAGCGGAACACTGAAGCTTTCTTT
TRBV18	.	TRBJ2-1	.	CASSSRDPPYNEQFF	TGTGCCAGCTCATCCAGGGACCCCCCCTACAATGAGCAGTTCTTC
TRBV30	.	TRBJ1-1	few	CAWSYDGTSDTEAFF	TGTGCCTGGAGTTATGACGGTACTTCGGACACTGAAGCTTTCTTT
TRBV7-9	.	TRBJ2-7	.	CASSSPPGLRSSYEQYF	TGTGCCAGCAGCTCCCCGCCCGGCCTGCGGAGCTCCTACGAGCAGTACTTC
TRBV7-2	TRBD1	TRBJ1-2	.	CASSLVGADRGFWGGYTF	TGTGCCAGCAGCTTAGTTGGGGCCGACAGGGGTTTTTGGGGTGGCTACACCTTC
TRBV20-1	.	TRBJ2-7	.	CSAGTSYEQYF	TGCAGTGCCGGGACCTCCTACGAGCAGTACTTC
TRBV9	.	TRBJ2-1	.	CASSVVPGNEQFF	TGTGCCAGCAGCGTAGTCCCTGGAAATGAGCAGTTCTTC
TRBV7-7	TRBD1	TRBJ2-7	.	CASSLGTGQGYEQYF	TGTGCCAGCAGCTTAGGTACGGGACAGGGCTACGAGCAGTACTTC
TRBV28	.	TRBJ2-1	.	CASSLIEGQGSYNEQFF	TGTGCCAGCAGCCTAATCGAGGGCCAGGGCTCCTACAATGAGCAGTTCTTC
TRBV29-1	.	TRBJ2-3	.	CSVEGLTDTQYF	TGCAGCGTTGAAGGGCTCACAGATACGCAGTATTTT
TRBV4-1	TRBD2	TRBJ2-3	.	CASSQLAGVADTQYF	TGCGCCAGCAGCCAACTAGCGGGAGTGGCAGATACGCAGTATTTT
TRBV28	.	TRBJ1-2	.	CASSGYGYTF	TGTGCCAGCTCGGGTTATGGCTACACCTTC
TRBV28	TRBD2	TRBJ2-4	.	CASSTLAGAKNIQYF	TGTGCCAGCAGTACACTAGCGGGAGCCAAAAACATTCAGTACTTC
TRBV10-3	.	TRBJ1-2	.	CAISYGGQGYGYTF	TGTGCCATCAGTTATGGGGGGCAGGGCTATGGCTACACCTTC
TRBV5-1	TRBD1	TRBJ2-2	.	CASIQGDTGELFF	TGCGCCAGCATCCAGGGGGACACCGGGGAGCTGTTTTTT
TRBV5-6	.	TRBJ2-3	.	CASSSGPSGGTQYF	TGTGCCAGCAGCTCGGGACCTTCCGGGGGTACGCAGTATTTT
TRBV10-2	.	TRBJ1-5	.	CASRQGRPYF	TGCGCCAGCAGACAGGGAAGGCCCTATTTT
TRBV6-5	TRBD1	TRBJ1-2	.	CASSLTGQGVDGYTF	TGTGCCAGCAGTTTAACGGGACAGGGGGTGGATGGCTACACCTTC
TRBV4-3	TRBD2	TRBJ2-1	.	CASSQVGRANEQFF	TGCGCCAGCAGCCAAGTCGGGAGGGCCAATGAGCAGTTCTTC
TRBV5-1	.	TRBJ2-1	.	CASERDRRSYNEQFF	TGCGCCAGTGAGCGAGACAGGCGCTCCTACAATGAGCAGTTCTTC
TRBV28	TRBD2	TRBJ2-3	many	CASLTGGLAGEGTDTQYF	TGTGCCAGTCTGACAGGAGGACTAGCGGGAGAGGGCACAGATACGCAGTATTTT
TRBV4-2	.	TRBJ2-7	few	CASSQDPTGWDSYEQYF	TGTGCCAGCAGCCAAGATCCTACAGGATGGGACTCCTACGAGCAGTACTTC
TRBV28	TRBD1	TRBJ2-3	.	CASSSPGQVSTDTQYF	TGTGCCAGCAGTTCCCCGGGACAGGTCTCCACAGATACGCAGTATTTT
TRBV7-9	TRBD1	TRBJ2-7	.	CASSVGQLNSYEQYF	TGTGCCAGCAGCGTGGGACAGTTGAACTCCTACGAGCAGTACTTC
TRBV2	.	TRBJ1-2	.	CASRKGRGNYGYTF	TGTGCCAGCAGGAAGGGCAGGGGTAACTATGGCTACACCTTC
TRBV18	.	TRBJ1-3	.	CASSPTGSPFSGNTIYF	TGTGCCAGCTCACCCACGGGCAGCCCTTTTTCTGGAAACACCATATATTTT
TRBV7-8	.	TRBJ1-2	.	CASSLARRGANYGYTF	TGTGCCAGCAGCTTAGCGCGGAGGGGCGCTAACTATGGCTACACCTTC
TRBV25-1	.	TRBJ1-2	.	CASSESYYGYTF	TGTGCCAGCAGTGAATCATACTATGGCTACACCTTC
TRBV4-3	.	TRBJ2-1	.	CASSQDKVSTGRRNEQFF	TGCGCCAGCAGCCAAGATAAAGTATCGACAGGGAGGAGAAATGAGCAGTTCTTC
TRBV7-9	TRBD1	TRBJ2-3	once	CASSLDRGGDTQYF	TGTGCCAGCAGCTTAGACAGGGGTGGGGATACGCAGTATTTT